This T cell receptor beta chain was sequenced during a study of OX40 agonist ivuxolimab in advanced cancers. Across the study: Patients were roughly 83% male with ages roughly 20 to 90, mean roughly 64. Study-level points and caveats: On average, CD8+ T cells had more expanded clones than CD4+. No antigen was identified for the clonally expanded peripheral T cells.

This table comes from immunoSEQ multiplex PCR, and its TCRdb copy is limited to in-frame clones, with some not included. There are over 40,000 clones in the sample; around four fifths occur only once, and approximately 2.6% lies in the top ten. Blood got drawn at baseline, again on cycle 4 day 1, and then on cycle 7 day 1. Deletions cut 0 bases from V and 4 bases from J, with 10 bases between. The CDR3 totals 14 residues. Germline lookup yields CDR1 SGDLS and CDR2 YYNGEE. This clone was seen just once. Its antigen remains unknown. This chain connects TRBV9 to TRBJ1-2; D is uncertain. This TCR was sampled from an adult with an advanced solid tumor such as melanoma, head and neck, liver or kidney cancer. This material consisted of CD4+ or CD8+ T cells sorted from blood, taken in a trial of the OX40 agonist ivuxolimab. The CDR3 region is CASSVGERGYGYTF. In DNA form, the CDR3 reads TGTGCCAGCAGCGTAGGTGAACGGGGCTATGGCTACACCTTC.